These T cell receptor beta chains were read from a single sample in a study of blood T cell repertoires in COVID-19. Libraries were prepared by immunoSEQ multiplex PCR; TCRdb keeps only in-frame clonotypes and omits some of them. The top ten hold around a quarter of the sample, which has approximately 120,000 clones, 70% to 80% seen once. Material for sequencing was peripheral blood. The receptors were gathered from a human donor in a cohort sampled during active COVID-19. Both conserved end residues are part of each CDR3. D genes are given only for firm matches. Clone size appears in some rows only: once, few, many, or a class for an expanded clone.

cdr3_nt: TGTGCCAGCAGTGAAATTTGGAGACGCCTCATGAACACTGAAGCTTTCTTT
cdr3_aa: CASSEIWRRLMNTEAFF
j_call: TRBJ1-1
v_call: TRBV6-1
d_call: -
clone_size: -

cdr3_nt: TGCAGTGCTAGTATACTCGGGACTAGCACAGATACGCAGTATTTT
cdr3_aa: CSASILGTSTDTQYF
j_call: TRBJ2-3
v_call: TRBV20-1
d_call: -
clone_size: few

cdr3_nt: TGTGCCAGCAGTGATACTACTGGCTACACCTTC
cdr3_aa: CASSDTTGYTF
j_call: TRBJ1-2
v_call: TRBV9
d_call: -
clone_size: -

cdr3_nt: TGCAGCGTTGGCAGGGCCCACGTAGATACGCAGTATTTT
cdr3_aa: CSVGRAHVDTQYF
j_call: TRBJ2-3
v_call: TRBV29-1
d_call: -
clone_size: -

cdr3_nt: TGTGCCAGCACCCCTGAAGCGGCCCTAGCCAAAAACATTCAGTACTTC
cdr3_aa: CASTPEAALAKNIQYF
j_call: TRBJ2-4
v_call: TRBV7-2
d_call: -
clone_size: -

cdr3_nt: TGTGCCAGCAGTGGGGCCACCCGGAAAGAGACCCAGTACTTC
cdr3_aa: CASSGATRKETQYF
j_call: TRBJ2-5
v_call: TRBV25-1
d_call: -
clone_size: -

cdr3_nt: TGTGCCAGCAGTGGGGGCCAGGGGAATATTTCACCCCTCCACTTT
cdr3_aa: CASSGGQGNISPLHF
j_call: TRBJ1-6
v_call: TRBV2
d_call: -
clone_size: -

cdr3_nt: TGCAGCGGAATACTAGCGGATAAAGAGACCCAGTACTTC
cdr3_aa: CSGILADKETQYF
j_call: TRBJ2-5
v_call: TRBV29-1
d_call: TRBD2
clone_size: -

cdr3_nt: TGTGCCAGCAGCTTAGCCTGGGGGGATTCTAACTATGGCTACACCTTC
cdr3_aa: CASSLAWGDSNYGYTF
j_call: TRBJ1-2
v_call: TRBV7-2
d_call: -
clone_size: -

cdr3_nt: TGTGCCAGCAGCCAAGATCGGGGGGCTGGTGCAGATACGCAGTATTTT
cdr3_aa: CASSQDRGAGADTQYF
j_call: TRBJ2-3
v_call: TRBV4-2
d_call: -
clone_size: once

cdr3_nt: TGTGCTAGCAGCTTAGGGGTACAGGGACCCCAACAAGAGACCCAGTACTTC
cdr3_aa: CASSLGVQGPQQETQYF
j_call: TRBJ2-5
v_call: TRBV7-7
d_call: -
clone_size: -

cdr3_nt: TGTGCCAGCAGCCAATCTAGCGGGAGTACCGGGGAGCTGTTTTTT
cdr3_aa: CASSQSSGSTGELFF
j_call: TRBJ2-2
v_call: TRBV4-2
d_call: TRBD2
clone_size: -

cdr3_nt: TGTGCCAGCAGCTTACAGGGGGCAGCCTATAATTCACCCCTCCACTTT
cdr3_aa: CASSLQGAAYNSPLHF
j_call: TRBJ1-6
v_call: TRBV5-6
d_call: TRBD1
clone_size: -

cdr3_nt: TGTGCCAGCAGTTACTCGTCAGTCCGGGCTAACTATGGCTACACCTTC
cdr3_aa: CASSYSSVRANYGYTF
j_call: TRBJ1-2
v_call: TRBV6-6
d_call: -
clone_size: few

cdr3_nt: TGTGCCAGCAGTGGGTCCCGGGGAGGCGGGGAGCTGTTTTTT
cdr3_aa: CASSGSRGGGELFF
j_call: TRBJ2-2
v_call: TRBV2
d_call: -
clone_size: few

cdr3_nt: TGCGCCAGCAGCTTGGGGGGAGGGAACACTGAAGCTTTCTTT
cdr3_aa: CASSLGGGNTEAFF
j_call: TRBJ1-1
v_call: TRBV5-1
d_call: -
clone_size: -

cdr3_nt: TGTGCCAGCAGTTACCCCTCCAAGGCGGAGCGGGAGGGCCTAGGCACAGATACGCAGTATTTT
cdr3_aa: CASSYPSKAEREGLGTDTQYF
j_call: TRBJ2-3
v_call: TRBV6-2/TRBV6-3
d_call: TRBD2
clone_size: -

cdr3_nt: TGCAGCGTTGACCGACAGTTGGTTACGCAGTATTTT
cdr3_aa: CSVDRQLVTQYF
j_call: TRBJ2-3
v_call: TRBV29-1
d_call: -
clone_size: -

cdr3_nt: TGTGCCAGCAGCTCAACCGGGACTAGTAAGGATGAGCAGTTCTTC
cdr3_aa: CASSSTGTSKDEQFF
j_call: TRBJ2-1
v_call: TRBV7-2
d_call: TRBD2
clone_size: -

cdr3_nt: TGTGCCGGGGGACTGACCTCTGGGGCCAACGTCCTGACTTTC
cdr3_aa: CAGGLTSGANVLTF
j_call: TRBJ2-6
v_call: TRBV19
d_call: -
clone_size: -

cdr3_nt: TGTGCCAGTAGTGACCAGGGGGCGCTGGGCTCTGGGGCCAACGTCCTGACTTTC
cdr3_aa: CASSDQGALGSGANVLTF
j_call: TRBJ2-6
v_call: TRBV19
d_call: TRBD1
clone_size: -

cdr3_nt: TGTGCCAGCTCACCGAGTGCCCCGGCGCGGGAGCAGTACTTC
cdr3_aa: CASSPSAPAREQYF
j_call: TRBJ2-7
v_call: TRBV18
d_call: -
clone_size: -

cdr3_nt: TGTGCCAGCTCACCTAGAGTGACCGGGGAGCTGTTTTTT
cdr3_aa: CASSPRVTGELFF
j_call: TRBJ2-2
v_call: TRBV18
d_call: -
clone_size: -

cdr3_nt: TGTGCCACCAGCAGAGATAGCCAAGTAACTGGCTACACCTTC
cdr3_aa: CATSRDSQVTGYTF
j_call: TRBJ1-2
v_call: TRBV15
d_call: -
clone_size: -

cdr3_nt: TGTGCCATCAGTTTACAGGGCGGGAATCAGCCCCAGCATTTT
cdr3_aa: CAISLQGGNQPQHF
j_call: TRBJ1-5
v_call: TRBV10-3
d_call: -
clone_size: -

cdr3_nt: TGTGCCTGGAATCGCTCATCCAGGGGGCCTTCGGGTCAGCCCCAGCATTTT
cdr3_aa: CAWNRSSRGPSGQPQHF
j_call: TRBJ1-5
v_call: TRBV30
d_call: TRBD1
clone_size: -

cdr3_nt: TGTGCCAGCAGTTTGGAACAGGGGATTCACGACGAGCAGTACTTC
cdr3_aa: CASSLEQGIHDEQYF
j_call: TRBJ2-7
v_call: TRBV27
d_call: TRBD1
clone_size: -

cdr3_nt: TGTGCCAGCAGTTACGGGCAAATGAACACTGAAGCTTTCTTT
cdr3_aa: CASSYGQMNTEAFF
j_call: TRBJ1-1
v_call: TRBV6-5
d_call: -
clone_size: -

cdr3_nt: TGTGCCAGCACGGGGGGGCCTTGGGTATCCGGGGAGCTGTTTTTT
cdr3_aa: CASTGGPWVSGELFF
j_call: TRBJ2-2
v_call: TRBV6-5
d_call: TRBD2
clone_size: -

cdr3_nt: TGCGCCAGCAGCTTGATCCCAAACTCCCCCTACGAGCAGTACTTC
cdr3_aa: CASSLIPNSPYEQYF
j_call: TRBJ2-7
v_call: TRBV5-1
d_call: -
clone_size: -

cdr3_nt: TGTGCCAGCAGCTTAGTCCAGGGGCCCCACGAGCAGTACTTC
cdr3_aa: CASSLVQGPHEQYF
j_call: TRBJ2-7
v_call: TRBV7-2
d_call: -
clone_size: -